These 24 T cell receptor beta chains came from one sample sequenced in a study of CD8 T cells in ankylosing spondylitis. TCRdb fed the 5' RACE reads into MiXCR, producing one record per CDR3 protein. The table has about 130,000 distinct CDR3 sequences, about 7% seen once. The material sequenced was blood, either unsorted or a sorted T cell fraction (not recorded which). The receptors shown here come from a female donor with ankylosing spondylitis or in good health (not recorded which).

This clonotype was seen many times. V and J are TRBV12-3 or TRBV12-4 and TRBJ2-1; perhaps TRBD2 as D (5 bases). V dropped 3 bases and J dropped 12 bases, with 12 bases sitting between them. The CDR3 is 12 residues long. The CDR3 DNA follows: TGTGCCAGCAGTTTCACTCGGGGTGGGCAGTTCTTC. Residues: CASSFTRGGQFF.

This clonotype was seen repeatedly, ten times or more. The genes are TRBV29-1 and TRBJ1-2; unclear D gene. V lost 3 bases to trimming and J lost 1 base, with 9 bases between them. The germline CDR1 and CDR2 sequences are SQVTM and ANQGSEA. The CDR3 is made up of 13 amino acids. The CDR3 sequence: CSVEFGFNYGYTF. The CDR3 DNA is TGCAGCGTTGAGTTCGGGTTTAACTATGGCTACACCTTC. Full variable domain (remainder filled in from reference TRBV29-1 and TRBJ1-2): SAVISQKPSRDICQRGTSLTIQCQVDSQVTMMFWYRQQPGQSLTLIATANQGSEATYESGFVIDKFPISRPNLTFSTLTVSNMSPEDSSIYLCSVEFGFNYGYTFGSGTRLTVV.

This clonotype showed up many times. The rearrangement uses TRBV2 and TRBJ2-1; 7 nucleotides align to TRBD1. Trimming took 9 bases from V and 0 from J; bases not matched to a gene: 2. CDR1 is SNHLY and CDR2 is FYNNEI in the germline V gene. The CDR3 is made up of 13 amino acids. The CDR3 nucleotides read TGTGCCAGTCCAGGGGGCTCCTACAATGAGCAGTTCTTC. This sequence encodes CASPGGSYNEQFF.

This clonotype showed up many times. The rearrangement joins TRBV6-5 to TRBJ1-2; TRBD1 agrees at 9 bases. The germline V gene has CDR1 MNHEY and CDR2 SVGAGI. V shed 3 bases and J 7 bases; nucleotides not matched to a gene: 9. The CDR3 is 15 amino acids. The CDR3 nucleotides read TGTGCCAGCAGTTATCGGGAACAGGGGGCAGGTGGCTACACCTTC. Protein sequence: CASSYREQGAGGYTF.

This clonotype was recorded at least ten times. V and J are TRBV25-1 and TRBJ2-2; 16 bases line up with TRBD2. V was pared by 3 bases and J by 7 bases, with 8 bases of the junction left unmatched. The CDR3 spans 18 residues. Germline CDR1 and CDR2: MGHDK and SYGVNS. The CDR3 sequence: CASSDPGTSGGESGELFF. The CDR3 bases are TGTGCCAGCAGTGACCCGGGGACTAGCGGGGGGGAAAGCGGGGAGCTGTTTTTT. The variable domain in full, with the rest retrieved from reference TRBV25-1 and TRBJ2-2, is EADIYQTPRYLVIGTGKKITLECSQTMGHDKMYWYQQDPGMELHLIHYSYGVNSTEKGDLSSESTVSRIRTEHFPLTLESARPSHTSQYLCASSDPGTSGGESGELFFGEGSRLTVL.

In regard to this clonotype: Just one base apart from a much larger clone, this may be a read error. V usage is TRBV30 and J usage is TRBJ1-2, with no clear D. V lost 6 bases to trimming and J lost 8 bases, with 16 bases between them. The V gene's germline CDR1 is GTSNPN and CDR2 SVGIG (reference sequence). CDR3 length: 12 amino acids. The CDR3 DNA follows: TGTGCCTGTAGTAGAGGGCCTGACGGCTACACCTTC. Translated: CACSRGPDGYTF.

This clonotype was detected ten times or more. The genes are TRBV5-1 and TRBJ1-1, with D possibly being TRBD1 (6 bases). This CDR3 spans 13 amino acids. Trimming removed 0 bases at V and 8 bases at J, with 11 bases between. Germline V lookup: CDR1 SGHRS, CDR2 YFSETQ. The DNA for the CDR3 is TGCGCCAGCAGCTTGGTTGAGGGGGGCGAAGCTTTCTTT. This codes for CASSLVEGGEAFF.

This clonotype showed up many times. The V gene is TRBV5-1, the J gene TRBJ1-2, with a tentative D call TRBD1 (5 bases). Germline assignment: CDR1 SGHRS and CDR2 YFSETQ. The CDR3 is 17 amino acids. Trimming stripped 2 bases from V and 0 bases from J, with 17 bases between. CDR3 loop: CASSLSSAGLSNYGYTF. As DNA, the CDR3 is TGCGCCAGCAGCTTAAGTAGCGCAGGGCTTTCTAACTATGGCTACACCTTC. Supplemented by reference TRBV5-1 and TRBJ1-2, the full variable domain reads KAGVTQTPRYLIKTRGQQVTLSCSPISGHRSVSWYQQTPGQGLQFLFEYFSETQRNKGNFPGRFSGRQFSNSRSEMNVSTLELGDSALYLCASSLSSAGLSNYGYTFGSGTRLTVV.

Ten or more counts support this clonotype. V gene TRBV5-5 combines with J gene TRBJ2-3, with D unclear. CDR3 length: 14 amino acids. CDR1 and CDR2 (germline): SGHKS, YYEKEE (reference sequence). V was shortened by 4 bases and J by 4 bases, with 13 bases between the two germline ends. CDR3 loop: CASSRPPGADTQYF. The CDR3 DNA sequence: TGTGCCAGCAGCCGACCCCCGGGCGCAGATACGCAGTATTTT.

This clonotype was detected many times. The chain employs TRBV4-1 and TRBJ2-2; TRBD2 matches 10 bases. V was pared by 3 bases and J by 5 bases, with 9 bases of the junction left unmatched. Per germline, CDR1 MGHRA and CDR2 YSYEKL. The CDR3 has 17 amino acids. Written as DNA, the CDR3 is TGCGCCAGCAGCCAGCCTCTAGCGGGGGCGAGAACCGGGGAGCTGTTTTTT. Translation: CASSQPLAGARTGELFF.

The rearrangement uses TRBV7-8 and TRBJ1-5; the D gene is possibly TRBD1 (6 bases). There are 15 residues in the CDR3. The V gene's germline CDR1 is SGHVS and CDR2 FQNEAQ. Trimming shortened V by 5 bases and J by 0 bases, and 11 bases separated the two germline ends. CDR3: CASSRGQTSNQPQHF. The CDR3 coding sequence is TGTGCCAGCAGCCGAGGACAGACTAGCAATCAGCCCCAGCATTTT.

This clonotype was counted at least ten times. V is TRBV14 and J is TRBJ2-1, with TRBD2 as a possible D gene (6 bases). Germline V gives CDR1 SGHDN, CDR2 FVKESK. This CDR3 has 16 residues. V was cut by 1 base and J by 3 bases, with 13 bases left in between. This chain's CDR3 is CASSQGFRGLYNEQFF. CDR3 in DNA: TGTGCCAGCAGCCAAGGTTTTCGGGGACTCTACAATGAGCAGTTCTTC.

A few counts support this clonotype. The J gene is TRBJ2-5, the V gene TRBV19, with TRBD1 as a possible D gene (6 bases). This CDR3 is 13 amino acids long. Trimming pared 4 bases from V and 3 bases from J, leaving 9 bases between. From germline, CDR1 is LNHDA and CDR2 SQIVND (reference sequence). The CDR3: CASSRYREETQYF. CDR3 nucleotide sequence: TGTGCCAGTAGTAGGTACAGGGAAGAGACCCAGTACTTC. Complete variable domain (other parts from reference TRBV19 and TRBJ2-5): DGGITQSPKYLFRKEGQNVTLSCEQNLNHDAMYWYRQDPGQGLRLIYYSQIVNDFQKGDIAEGYSVSREKKESFPLTVTSAQKNPTAFYLCASSRYREETQYFGPGTRLLVL.

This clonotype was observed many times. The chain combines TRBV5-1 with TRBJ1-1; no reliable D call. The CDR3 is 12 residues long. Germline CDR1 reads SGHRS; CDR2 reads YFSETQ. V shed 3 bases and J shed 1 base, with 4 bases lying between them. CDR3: CASSSQNTEAFF. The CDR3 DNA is TGCGCCAGCAGCTCTCAGAACACTGAAGCTTTCTTT.

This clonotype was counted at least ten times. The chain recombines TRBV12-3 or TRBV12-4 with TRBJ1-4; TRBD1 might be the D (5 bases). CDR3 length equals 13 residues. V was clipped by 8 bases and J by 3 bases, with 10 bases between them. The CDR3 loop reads CASARGPNEKLFF. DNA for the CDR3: TGTGCCAGCGCCCGGGGCCCTAATGAAAAACTGTTTTTT.

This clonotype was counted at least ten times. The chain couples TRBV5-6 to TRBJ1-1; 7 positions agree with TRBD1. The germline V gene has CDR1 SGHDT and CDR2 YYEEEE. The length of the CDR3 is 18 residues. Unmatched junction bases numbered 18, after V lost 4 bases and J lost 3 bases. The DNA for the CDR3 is TGTGCCAGCAGCCGGCCTGAGGGGGCGGAAGGAATGGACACTGAAGCTTTCTTT. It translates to CASSRPEGAEGMDTEAFF. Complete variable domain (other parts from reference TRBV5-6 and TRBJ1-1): DAGVTQSPTHLIKTRGQQVTLRCSPKSGHDTVSWYQQALGQGPQFIFQYYEEEERQRGNFPDRFSGHQFPNYSSELNVNALLLGDSALYLCASSRPEGAEGMDTEAFFGQGTRLTVV.

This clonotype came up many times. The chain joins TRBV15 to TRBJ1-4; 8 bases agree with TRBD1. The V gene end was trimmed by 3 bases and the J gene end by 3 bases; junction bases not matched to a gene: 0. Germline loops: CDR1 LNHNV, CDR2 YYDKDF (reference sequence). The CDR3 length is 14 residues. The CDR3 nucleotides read TGTGCCACCAGCAGGGACAGGGCTAATGAAAAACTGTTTTTT. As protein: CATSRDRANEKLFF. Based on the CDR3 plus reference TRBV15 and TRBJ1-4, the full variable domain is DAMVIQNPRYQVTQFGKPVTLSCSQTLNHNVMYWYQQKSSQAPKLLFHYYDKDFNNEADTPDNFQSRRPNTSFCFLDIRSPGLGDTAMYLCATSRDRANEKLFFGSGTQLSVL.

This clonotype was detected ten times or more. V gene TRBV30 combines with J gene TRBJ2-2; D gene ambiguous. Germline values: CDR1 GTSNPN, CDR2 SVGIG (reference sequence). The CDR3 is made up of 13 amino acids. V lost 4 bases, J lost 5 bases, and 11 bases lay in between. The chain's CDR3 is CAWTSARTGELFF. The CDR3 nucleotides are TGTGCCTGGACCTCGGCTCGAACCGGGGAGCTGTTTTTT.

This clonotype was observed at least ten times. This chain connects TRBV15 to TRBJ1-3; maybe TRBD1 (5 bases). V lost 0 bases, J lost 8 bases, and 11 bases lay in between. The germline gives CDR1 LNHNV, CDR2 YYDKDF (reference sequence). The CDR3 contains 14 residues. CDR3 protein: CATSRDAGGDTIYF. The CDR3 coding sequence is TGTGCCACCAGCAGAGATGCTGGGGGGGACACCATATATTTT.

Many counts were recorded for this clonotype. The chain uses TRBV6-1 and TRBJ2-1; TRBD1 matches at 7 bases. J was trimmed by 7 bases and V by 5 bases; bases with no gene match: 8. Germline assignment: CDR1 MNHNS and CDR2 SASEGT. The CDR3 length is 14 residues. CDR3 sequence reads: CASSQDRAGNEQFF. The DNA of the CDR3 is TGTGCCAGCAGTCAAGACAGGGCTGGTAATGAGCAGTTCTTC.

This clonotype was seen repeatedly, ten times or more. The CDR3 DNA sequence: TGTGCCAGCAGCTTAGTCTCAGGAGCCTACGAGCAGTACTTC. Protein: CASSLVSGAYEQYF. The chain combines TRBV7-9 with TRBJ2-7, with D hard to call. Germline assignment: CDR1 SEHNR and CDR2 FQNEAQ (reference sequence). CDR3 length: 14 residues. V dropped 1 base and J dropped 2 bases, with 9 bases sitting between them.

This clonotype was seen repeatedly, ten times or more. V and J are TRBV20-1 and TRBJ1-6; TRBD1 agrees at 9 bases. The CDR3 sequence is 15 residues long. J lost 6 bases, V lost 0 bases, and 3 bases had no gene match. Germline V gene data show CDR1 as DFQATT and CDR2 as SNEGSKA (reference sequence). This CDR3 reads CSAREQGAGNSPLHF. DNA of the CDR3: TGCAGTGCTAGAGAACAGGGGGCAGGTAATTCACCCCTCCACTTT.

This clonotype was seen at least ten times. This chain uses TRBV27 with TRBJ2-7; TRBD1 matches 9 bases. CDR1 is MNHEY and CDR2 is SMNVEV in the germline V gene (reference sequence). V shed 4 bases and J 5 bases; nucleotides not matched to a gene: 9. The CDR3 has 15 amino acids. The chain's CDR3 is CASSSLGQGMNEQYF. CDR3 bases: TGTGCCAGCAGTTCCCTCGGACAGGGGATGAACGAGCAGTACTTC.

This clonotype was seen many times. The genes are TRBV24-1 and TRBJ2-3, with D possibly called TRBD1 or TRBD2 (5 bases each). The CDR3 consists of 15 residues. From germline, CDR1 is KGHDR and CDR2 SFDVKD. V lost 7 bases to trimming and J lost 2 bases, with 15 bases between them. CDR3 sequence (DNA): TGTGCCACCAGCGACGGGACGGCGATCACAGATACGCAGTATTTT. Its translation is CATSDGTAITDTQYF.